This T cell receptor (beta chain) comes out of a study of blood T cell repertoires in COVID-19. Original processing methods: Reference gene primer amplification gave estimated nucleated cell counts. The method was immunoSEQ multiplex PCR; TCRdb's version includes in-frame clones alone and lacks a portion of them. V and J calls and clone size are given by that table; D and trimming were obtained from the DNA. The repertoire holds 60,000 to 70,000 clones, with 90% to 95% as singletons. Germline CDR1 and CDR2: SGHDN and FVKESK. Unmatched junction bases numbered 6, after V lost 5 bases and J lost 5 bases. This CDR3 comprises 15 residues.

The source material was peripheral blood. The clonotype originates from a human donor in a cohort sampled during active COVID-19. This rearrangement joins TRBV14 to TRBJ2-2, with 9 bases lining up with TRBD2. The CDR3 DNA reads TGTGCCAGCAGCTCGTTAGCGGGAGATACCGGGGAGCTGTTTTTT. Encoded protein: CASSSLAGDTGELFF.